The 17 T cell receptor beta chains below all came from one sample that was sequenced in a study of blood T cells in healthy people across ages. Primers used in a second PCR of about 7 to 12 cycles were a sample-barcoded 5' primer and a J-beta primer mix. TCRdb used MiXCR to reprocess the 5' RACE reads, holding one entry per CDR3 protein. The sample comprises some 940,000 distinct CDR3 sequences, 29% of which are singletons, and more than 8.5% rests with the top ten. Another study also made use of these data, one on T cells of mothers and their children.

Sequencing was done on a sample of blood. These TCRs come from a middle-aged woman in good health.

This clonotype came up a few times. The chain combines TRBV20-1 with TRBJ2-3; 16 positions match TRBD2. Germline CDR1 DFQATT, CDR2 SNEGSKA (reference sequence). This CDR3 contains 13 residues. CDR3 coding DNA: TGCAGGGGGACTAGCGGGGGGGCAGATACGCAGTATTTT. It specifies CRGTSGGADTQYF.

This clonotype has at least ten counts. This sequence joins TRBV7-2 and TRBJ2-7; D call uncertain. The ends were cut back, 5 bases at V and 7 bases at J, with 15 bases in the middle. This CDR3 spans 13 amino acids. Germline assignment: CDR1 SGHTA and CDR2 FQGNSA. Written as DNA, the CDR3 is TGTGCCAGCAGCCGACCCCTCTACGAGGAGCAGTACTTC. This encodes CASSRPLYEEQYF.

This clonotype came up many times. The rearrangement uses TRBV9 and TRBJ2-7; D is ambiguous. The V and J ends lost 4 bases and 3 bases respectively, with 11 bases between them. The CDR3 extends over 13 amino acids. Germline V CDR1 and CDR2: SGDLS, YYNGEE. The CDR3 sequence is CASSPPSGYEQYF. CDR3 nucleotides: TGTGCCAGCAGCCCGCCATCCGGCTACGAGCAGTACTTC.

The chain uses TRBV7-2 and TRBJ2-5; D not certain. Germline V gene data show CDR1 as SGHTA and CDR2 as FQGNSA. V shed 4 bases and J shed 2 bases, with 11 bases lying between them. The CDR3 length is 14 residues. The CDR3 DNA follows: TGTGCCAGCAGCTCTTCGTGGGGTCAAGAGACCCAGTACTTC. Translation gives CASSSSWGQETQYF.

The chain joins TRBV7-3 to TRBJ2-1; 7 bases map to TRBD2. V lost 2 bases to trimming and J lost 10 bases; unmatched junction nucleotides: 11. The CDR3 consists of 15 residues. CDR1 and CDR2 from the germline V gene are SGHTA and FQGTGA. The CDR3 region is CASSLVVGGGAEQFF. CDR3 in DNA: TGTGCCAGCAGCTTAGTCGTGGGGGGGGGTGCGGAGCAGTTCTTC.

The CDR3 DNA reads TGTGCCAGCAGAGGACAGGGATTTCAGCCCCAGCATTTT. The encoded protein is CASRGQGFQPQHF. The rearrangement uses TRBV2 and TRBJ1-5; 8 bases agree with TRBD1. Germline-derived CDR1 and CDR2 are SNHLY and FYNNEI. The junction had 4 bases not matched to a gene; V was cut back by 6 bases and J by 6 bases. CDR3 size: 13 residues.

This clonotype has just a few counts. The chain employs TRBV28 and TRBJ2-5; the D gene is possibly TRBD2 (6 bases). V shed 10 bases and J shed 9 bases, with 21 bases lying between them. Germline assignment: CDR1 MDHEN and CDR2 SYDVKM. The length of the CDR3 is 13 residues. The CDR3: CATQLAAPTAQYF. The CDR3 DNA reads TGTGCCACCCAATTAGCGGCCCCTACGGCCCAGTACTTC.

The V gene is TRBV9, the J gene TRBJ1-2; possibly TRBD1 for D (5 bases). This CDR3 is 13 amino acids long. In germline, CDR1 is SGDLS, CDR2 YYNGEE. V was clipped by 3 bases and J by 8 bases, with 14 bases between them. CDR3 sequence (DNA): TGTGCCAGCAGCGCTCGTGATCGGGGCGGCTACACCTTC. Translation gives CASSARDRGGYTF.

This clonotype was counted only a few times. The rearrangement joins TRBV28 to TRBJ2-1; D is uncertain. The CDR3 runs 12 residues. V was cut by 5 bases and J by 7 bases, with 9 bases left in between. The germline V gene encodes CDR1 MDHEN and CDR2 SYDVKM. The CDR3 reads CASSRTPNEQFF. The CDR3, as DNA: TGTGCCAGCAGTCGGACCCCTAATGAGCAGTTCTTC.

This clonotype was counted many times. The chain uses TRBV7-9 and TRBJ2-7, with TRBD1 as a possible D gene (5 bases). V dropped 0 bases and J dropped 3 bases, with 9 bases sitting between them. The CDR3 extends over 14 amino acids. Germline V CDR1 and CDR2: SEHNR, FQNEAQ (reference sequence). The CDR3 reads CASSLAQQDYEQYF. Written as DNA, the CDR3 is TGTGCCAGCAGCTTAGCGCAACAGGACTACGAGCAGTACTTC.

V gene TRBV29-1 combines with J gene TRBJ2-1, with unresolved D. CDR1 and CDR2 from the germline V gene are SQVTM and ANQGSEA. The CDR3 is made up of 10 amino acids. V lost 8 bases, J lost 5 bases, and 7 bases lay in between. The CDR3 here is CSTLHNEQFF. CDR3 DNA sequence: TGCAGCACCTTACACAATGAGCAGTTCTTC.

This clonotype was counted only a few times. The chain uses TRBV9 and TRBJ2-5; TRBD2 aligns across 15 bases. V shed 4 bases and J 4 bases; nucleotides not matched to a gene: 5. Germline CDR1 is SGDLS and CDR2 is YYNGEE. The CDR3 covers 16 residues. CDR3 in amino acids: CASSLGLAGGPETQYF. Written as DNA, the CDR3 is TGTGCCAGCAGCCTTGGACTAGCGGGGGGGCCAGAGACCCAGTACTTC. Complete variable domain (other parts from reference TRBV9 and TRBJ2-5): DSGVTQTPKHLITATGQRVTLRCSPRSGDLSVYWYQQSLDQGLQFLIQYYNGEERAKGNILERFSAQQFPDLHSELNLSSLELGDSALYFCASSLGLAGGPETQYFGPGTRLLVL.

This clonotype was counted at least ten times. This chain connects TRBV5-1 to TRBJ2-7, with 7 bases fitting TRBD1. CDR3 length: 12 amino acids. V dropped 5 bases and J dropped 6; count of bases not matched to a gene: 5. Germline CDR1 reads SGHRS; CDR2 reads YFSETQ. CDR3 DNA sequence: TGCGCCAGCAGTCGTACAGGGGCCGAGCAGTACTTC. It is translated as CASSRTGAEQYF.

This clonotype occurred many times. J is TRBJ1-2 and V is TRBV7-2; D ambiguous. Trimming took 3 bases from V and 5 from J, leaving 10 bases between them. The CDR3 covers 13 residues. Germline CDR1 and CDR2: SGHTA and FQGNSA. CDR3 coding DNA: TGTGCCAGCAGCTTCGACACCATTTATGGCTACACCTTC. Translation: CASSFDTIYGYTF.

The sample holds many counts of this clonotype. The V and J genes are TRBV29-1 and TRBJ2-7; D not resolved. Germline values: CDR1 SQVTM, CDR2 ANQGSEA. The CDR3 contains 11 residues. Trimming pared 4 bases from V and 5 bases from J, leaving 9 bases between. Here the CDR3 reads CSVGSSDEQYF. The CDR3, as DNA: TGCAGCGTTGGTAGCTCGGACGAGCAGTACTTC.

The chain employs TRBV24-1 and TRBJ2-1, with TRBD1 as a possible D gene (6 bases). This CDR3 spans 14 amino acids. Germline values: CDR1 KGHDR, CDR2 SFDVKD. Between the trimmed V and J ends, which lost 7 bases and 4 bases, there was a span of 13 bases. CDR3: CATRDGQTYNEQFF. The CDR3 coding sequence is TGTGCCACCAGGGACGGACAGACGTACAATGAGCAGTTCTTC.

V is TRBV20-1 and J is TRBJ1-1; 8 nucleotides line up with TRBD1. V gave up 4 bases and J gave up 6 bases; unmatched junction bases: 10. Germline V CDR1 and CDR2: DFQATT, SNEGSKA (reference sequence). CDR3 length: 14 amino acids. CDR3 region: CSAITSGGAPEAFF. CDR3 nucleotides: TGCAGTGCTATAACGTCAGGGGGCGCACCTGAAGCTTTCTTT.